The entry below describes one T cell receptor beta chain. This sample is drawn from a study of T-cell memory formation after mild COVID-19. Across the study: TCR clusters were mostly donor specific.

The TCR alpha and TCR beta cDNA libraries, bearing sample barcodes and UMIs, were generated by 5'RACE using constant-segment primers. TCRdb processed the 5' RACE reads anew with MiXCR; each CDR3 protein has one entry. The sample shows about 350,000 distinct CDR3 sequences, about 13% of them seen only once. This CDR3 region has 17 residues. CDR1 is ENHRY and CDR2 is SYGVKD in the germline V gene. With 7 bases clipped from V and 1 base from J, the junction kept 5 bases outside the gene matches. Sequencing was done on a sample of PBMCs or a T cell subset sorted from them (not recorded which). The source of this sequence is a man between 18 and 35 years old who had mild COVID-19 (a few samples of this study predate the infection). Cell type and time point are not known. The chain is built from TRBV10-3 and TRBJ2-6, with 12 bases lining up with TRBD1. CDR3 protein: CAITPGQGASGANVLTF. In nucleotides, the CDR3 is TGTGCCATCACCCCGGGACAGGGGGCTTCTGGGGCCAACGTCCTGACTTTC.